This TCR beta chain was profiled in a study of cytomegalovirus exposure and HLA in healthy donors (dated by TCRdb to 2017 to 2019). Some background on the complete study: An earlier analysis of several hundred of the donors reported 250 to 300 Gb of sequence data and about 100 million unique TCR beta sequences from about 200 million T cells. Across 398 genotyped donors of the cohort, an average of about 240,000 unique TCR beta nucleotide sequences per donor were sequenced, and 15% to 20% of those sequences were non-productive. Along with the roughly 670-subject first cohort, a separate validation cohort of over a hundred different subjects was used. Class I and class II HLA loci were covered by the typing at four-digit resolution. Roughly 5 DR-DQ haplotypes were handled as single units for association and clustering, since linkage in the cohort was strong. An early release covering about 600 HLA-typed donors comprised 250 to 350 gigabases of sequencing data and around 86 million unique TCR sequences. Typing coverage varied by locus: roughly 620-630 donors for A, B, C, DRB1 and DQB1; approximately 500 for DQA1; approximately 610 for DPA1; roughly 450 for DPB1. A later genetic analysis took genome-wide SNP genotypes for about three fifths of the 666 donors and used that subset as a discovery cohort. The aim of the study was to test whether cataloging public T cell receptors could identify signatures of past pathogen exposure. Among the roughly 430 genotyped donors, around 81% belonged to the genetic ancestry cluster associated with self-reported Caucasian donors. Donor age, sex, ethnicity and CMV serostatus were compiled alongside the repertoire data. A later analysis re-analyzed previously published TCR beta repertoires from approximately 670 donors and added high-resolution HLA genotyping to study TCR occurrence patterns. Every repertoire in the discovery cohort had been generated on one and the same sequencing platform. The study used immunosequencing to profile the T cell repertoires of approximately 640 subjects and linked those repertoires to cytomegalovirus serostatus. To decide whether each TCR beta V gene segment behaved as functional or pseudogenic, an earlier analysis of some 600 of the donors relied on high-throughput TCR beta sequencing. The study combined high-throughput TCR immunosequencing, statistical association of individual TCRs with disease status, and machine learning to predict cytomegalovirus infection status. Rather than drawing on any new phenotypic data, the later analysis identified candidate immune exposures from TCR beta sequences and the way those sequences occurred across donors. What the authors observed across the whole study: Immune exposure information for the cohort was limited to CMV serostatus. A later genetic analysis associated a missense DCLRE1C variant with V-gene and J-gene trimming of TCR beta chains, and an independent cohort replicated the association. In a later analysis, HLA-associated TCR beta chains showed more clonal expansion and lower generation probabilities than non-associated chains that were equally common. Roughly uniform sequencing depth across donors was assumed in presence/absence analyses, although this assumption may not hold. Compared with the approximately 710-donor mean, donors in an Asian-associated ancestry cluster had fewer N-insertions in productive TCRs, according to a later genetic analysis. A total of 150 to 200 TCR beta chains were listed by the study as associated with cytomegalovirus. According to a later analysis, TCR association rates differed among HLA loci, with DRB1 alleles showing the most associated TCRs and HLA-C alleles showing the fewest. This cohort had only TCR beta chains sequenced, and the lack of alpha or paired-chain data limited which features could be detected. Broadly in line with IMGT annotations, most TCR beta V segments showed up in productive rearrangements about 90% or about 30% of the time in an earlier analysis of roughly 590 of the donors. Because HLA typing was unavailable for some donors at each locus, only the typed subset was used in association tests. Correlated functional status among segregating V segments might reflect linkage disequilibrium, but an unknown experimental factor could not be ruled out. It was suggested by the authors that the approach could potentially be generalized to other disease states and immunological phenotypes. Most CMV-associated TCR beta chains appeared to be HLA-restricted in a later analysis, and the HLA associations seemed to be driven largely by CMV exposure. Because counts were too low, seventeen rarely observed V segments, including chromosome 9 orphons, were left out of the earlier analysis of over 550 of the donors. Because the 87-base-pair reads could not distinguish some IMGT-functional V segments, including TRBV6-2 and TRBV6-3, those segments were excluded. A later analysis associated about 17,000 TCR beta sequences with specific HLA alleles at a false discovery rate of 0.05. In a later analysis, several top co-occurrence clusters were reported to appear linked to parvovirus B19, influenza, CMV and Epstein-Barr virus. A cluster of highly shared sequence variants was judged likely to be a technical artifact of the sequencing pipeline. In both the original and validation cohorts, the classifier was reported to diagnose cytomegalovirus status with high specificity and sensitivity. In vitro tests confirmed that a few of the cytomegalovirus-associated TCR beta chains recognize cytomegalovirus antigens. While some public TCRs were present in many individuals, most TCR sequences turned up only very rarely across donors. Assigning TCR associations to individual alleles was difficult when HLA alleles, especially DR and DQ, strongly co-occurred. A further reported finding was that TCR beta sequences accurately predicted the HLA-A and HLA-B alleles for most subjects in the first cohort.

The cohort was made up of approximately 700 healthy bone marrow donors. At the time of sampling, all cohort members were nominally healthy, though unrecorded immune exposures were likely present. The donor tested CMV seronegative, placing the donor among the approximately 360 seronegative members of the cohort. Each donor provided a peripheral blood sample, and peripheral blood mononuclear cells were used for TCR beta sequencing. The Qiagen DNeasy Blood Extraction Kit was used to extract genomic DNA from the blood cell samples. Looking up the germline V gene yields CDR1 KGHSH and CDR2 LQKENI. The CDR3 runs 15 amino acids, cysteine and phenylalanine included. Only the CDR3 DNA stays, 45 bases, in frame from base 1. As to this clone: What this receptor recognizes is not known. The junction departs from the called germline gene at one end, perhaps through a read error.

The library relied on the immunoSEQ multiplex PCR assay. For the multiplex PCR, a mixture combining 60 forward primers for TCR Vbeta segments and 13 reverse primers for TCR Jbeta segments was used. The CDR3 region of rearranged TCR beta genes was amplified from genomic DNA by a multiplex PCR assay. Amplified TCR beta libraries were sequenced as 87-base-pair reads on the Illumina HiSeq System. Turning to the authors' computational methods: A later analysis tallied roughly 80 million unique TCR beta chains across the 650 to 750 repertoires, and approximately 12 million of those chains were shared by two or more donors. A nearest-neighbor algorithm error-corrected the raw reads and collapsed the reads into unique sequences, merging closely related sequences to remove PCR and sequencing errors. Alignment of CDR3 sequences to IMGT reference sequences was used to assign V, D and J gene segments. For a sequence to be retained, at least a six-nucleotide match to both a V gene segment and a J gene segment was required. A rearrangement was called productive if the CDR3 had no stop codons and remained in frame with V and J, and every other rearrangement was called non-productive. CDR3 was defined according to IMGT convention as the region running from the second conserved V-encoded cysteine to the conserved J-encoded phenylalanine. The earlier analysis of around 640 of the donors excluded sequences that lacked an unambiguous match to a single V gene segment. In an earlier analysis of 450 to 700 of the donors, V segments were called functional above 56.7% productive rearrangements and were called segregating when the between-donor standard deviation exceeded 5%. A statistical classification framework was built to diagnose cytomegalovirus status from the catalog of TCR beta chain sequences. A later analysis assigned V and J genes by comparing TCR nucleotide sequences with IMGT/GENE-DB human TR gene sequences. A later analysis assigned CDR3 sequences and most-parsimonious VDJ recombination scenarios with the TCRdist pipeline. A later analysis defined each TCR beta chain by its CDR3 amino acid sequence plus V-gene family, and excluded reads lacking a unique V-gene family. To address suspected cross-contamination and a sequencing artifact, a later analysis removed 592 highly shared, low-generation-probability nucleotide sequences. A later analysis calculated a clonal expansion index for each public chain from normalized within-repertoire ranks of inferred template counts. In a later analysis, generation probabilities were computed with a VDJ recombination model fitted to out-of-frame rearrangements, and the resulting probabilities were checked against IGoR. In a later analysis, hypergeometric tests were used to score TCR-TCR, TCR-HLA and TCR-CMV co-occurrence, with a repertoire-size bias correction applied to TCR pairs. In a later analysis, false discovery rates were estimated by permuting HLA or CMV assignments 20 times. In a later analysis, co-occurring TCRs were grouped using DBSCAN, and TCRdist sequence similarity was added for clustering within HLA-allele-positive subsets. Repertoires with fewer than 30,000 or more than 120,000 public chains, plus five repertoires with anomalous nucleotide sharing, were excluded from co-occurrence clustering. What TCRdb holds here is the immuneACCESS table cut down to in-frame rearrangements. Part of the clones is not present; checked against another copy, under half of the missing clones reflect an unresolved V gene, and the others are unexplained. V and J calls plus clone size are reproduced from that table; the DNA served to infer D and trimming. The sample has 100,000 or so clones on record, roughly 15% of them singletons. Jointly, the top ten make up around 0.86% of the sample.

Recombination joined TRBV18 with TRBJ1-2; tentative D gene TRBD1, with 6 bases matching. The receptor was isolated from a female donor in good health and CMV-seronegative. The specimen sequenced was PBMCs. The CDR3 in this case is CASSPLGHRFYSYTF. The DNA sequence reads TGTGCCAGCTCACCATTGGGACACCGTTTCTATAGCTACACCTTC.